This record covers a single TCR beta chain. No antigen is known for it. No base quality information exists; no much larger clone differs at one position. The CDR3 starts with the cysteine, ends with the phenylalanine, and has 14 residues. The read is trimmed to its CDR3 DNA, 42 bases read in frame from base 1. CDR1 and CDR2 are read off the germline V gene as SGHTA and FQGNSA. V and J are truncated by 2 bases and 3 bases respectively, leaving an intervening sequence of 10 bases. This sample was included in a study of blood T cell repertoires in COVID-19 (dated by TCRdb to the early 2020s). Regarding the complete study: Samples from collaborators originated in the United States, Italy and Spain and spanned both the acute and convalescent phases of COVID-19. The material from the prospective study consisted of cDNA or gDNA derived from T cells, B-cell-depleted T cells, or PBMCs. Deeply sampled blood TCRbeta repertoires from subjects exposed to, actively infected with, or recovered from COVID-19 were included in the dataset. The repertoires were made available in a free public database intended to serve as a resource for research on the immune response to SARS-CoV-2. Samples came from the ongoing ImmuneRACE study (first 160 participants) plus 1,254 subjects from 6 global collaborators. Nearly every sample came with metadata listing a de-identified subject ID, COVID-19 status, age in years and sex. Where HLA class I and class II types were available, the types were taken from metadata supplied by the sample provider, not from assay-based typing.

Broad study findings and their caveats: Clinical and demographic metadata were provided uncurated, with the amount varying by source and participant.

One collaborating source in Seattle enrolled patients while the patients were actively infected and followed the patients over time throughout the course of disease. Whole blood was collected in K2EDTA tubes by collaborating institutions according to the institutions' own protocols. For TCRbeta analysis, collaborator samples were shipped as frozen whole blood, as isolated PBMCs, or as DNA extracted from either sample type. TCRbeta CDR3 regions were amplified from genomic DNA using the immunoSEQ Assay, a bias-controlled multiplex PCR. Under the source paper's analysis protocol: Within the assay, amplification of reference gene primers was used to estimate how many nucleated cells each sample contained. To quantify the absolute abundance of each unique TCRbeta CDR3 rearrangement, sequence reads were collapsed and filtered. For each sample, productive Simpson clonality was calculated by taking the square root of Simpson's diversity index across productive rearrangements. TCRdb provides this immuneACCESS table in a form limited to in-frame rearrangements. Some clones are lacking; in checked studies, under half of them reflect an unresolved V gene, and why the rest are absent is not known. V and J calls and clone size are copied from that table; D and trimming were computed from the DNA. Here the sample has around 270,000 clones; more than 65% occur a single time. The ten largest clonotypes hold approximately 15% of the sample.

The TCR originated in a person aged 70 to 80 with COVID-19, enrolled during active disease. Sequencing was performed on peripheral blood. This chain joins TRBV7-2 to TRBJ2-5, with no reliable assignment of the D segment. The CDR3 region reads CASSLFSGKETQYF. The DNA reads TGTGCCAGCAGCTTATTTTCAGGAAAAGAGACCCAGTACTTC. Reference TRBV7-2 and TRBJ2-5 proteins supply the regions before and after the CDR3; the full variable domain is: GAGVSQSPSNKVTEKGKDVELRCDPISGHTALYWYRQSLGQGLEFLIYFQGNSAPDKSGLPSDRFSAERTGGSVSTLTIQRTQQEDSAVYLCASSLFSGKETQYFGPGTRLLVL.